The source of this T cell receptor (beta chain) is a study of blood T cell repertoires in COVID-19. Study-level background: COVID-19 samples, acute and convalescent, were from the United States, Italy and Spain.

Per germline, CDR1 SGHTA and CDR2 FQGTGA. V shed 4 bases and J shed 4 bases, with 9 bases lying between them. The CDR3 consists of 13 residues. Clones were read by immunoSEQ multiplex PCR, and TCRdb kept only the in-frame ones, dropping some. The table lists about 180,000 clones, approximately 83% of them singletons. The clonotype comes from a man between 60 and 75 years old with acute or convalescent COVID-19. The specimen sequenced was peripheral blood. The gene calls are TRBV7-3 and TRBJ2-3, with D hard to call. The CDR3 coding sequence is TGTGCCAGCAGCTCCACTAAAGCAGATACGCAGTATTTT. Translating gives CASSSTKADTQYF.